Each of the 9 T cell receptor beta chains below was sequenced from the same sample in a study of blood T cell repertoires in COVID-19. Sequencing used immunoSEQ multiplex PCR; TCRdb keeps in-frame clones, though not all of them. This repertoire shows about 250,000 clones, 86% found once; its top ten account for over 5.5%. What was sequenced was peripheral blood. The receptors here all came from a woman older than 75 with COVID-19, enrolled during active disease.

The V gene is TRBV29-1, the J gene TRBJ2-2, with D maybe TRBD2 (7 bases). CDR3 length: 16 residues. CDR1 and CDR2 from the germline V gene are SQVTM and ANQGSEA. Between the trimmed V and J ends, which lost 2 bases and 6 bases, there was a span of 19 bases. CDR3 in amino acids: CSVELLGRGGAGELFF. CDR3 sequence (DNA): TGCAGCGTTGAATTGTTGGGCAGGGGAGGGGCCGGGGAGCTGTTTTTT.

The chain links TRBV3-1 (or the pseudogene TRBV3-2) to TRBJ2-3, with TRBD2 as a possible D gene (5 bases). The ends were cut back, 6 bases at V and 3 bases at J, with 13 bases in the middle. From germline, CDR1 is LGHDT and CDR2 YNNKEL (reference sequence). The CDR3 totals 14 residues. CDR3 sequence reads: CASSRLASTDTQYF. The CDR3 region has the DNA TGTGCCAGCAGTCGCTTAGCGTCGACAGATACGCAGTATTTT.

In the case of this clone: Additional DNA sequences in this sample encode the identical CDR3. CDR3 loop: CASSSSPGQGYSPLHF. Here the CDR3 DNA reads TGTGCCAGTAGTTCCTCACCGGGACAGGGCTATTCACCCCTCCACTTT. J is TRBJ1-6 and V is TRBV19; 9 nucleotides line up with TRBD1. The CDR3 runs 16 residues. J lost 8 bases, V lost 5 bases, and 10 bases had no gene match. Germline CDR1 is LNHDA and CDR2 is SQIVND (reference sequence).

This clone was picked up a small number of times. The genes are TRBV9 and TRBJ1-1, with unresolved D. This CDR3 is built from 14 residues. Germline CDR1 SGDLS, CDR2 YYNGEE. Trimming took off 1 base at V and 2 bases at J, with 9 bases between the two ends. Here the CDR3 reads CASSVIPRNTEAFF. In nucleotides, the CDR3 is TGTGCCAGCAGCGTAATTCCCAGAAACACTGAAGCTTTCTTT.

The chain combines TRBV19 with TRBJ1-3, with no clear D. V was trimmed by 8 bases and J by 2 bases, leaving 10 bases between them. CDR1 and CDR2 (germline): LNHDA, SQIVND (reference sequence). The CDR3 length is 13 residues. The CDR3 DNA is TGTGCCAGTTCTCGGGGTGCTGGAAACACCATATATTTT. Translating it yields CASSRGAGNTIYF.

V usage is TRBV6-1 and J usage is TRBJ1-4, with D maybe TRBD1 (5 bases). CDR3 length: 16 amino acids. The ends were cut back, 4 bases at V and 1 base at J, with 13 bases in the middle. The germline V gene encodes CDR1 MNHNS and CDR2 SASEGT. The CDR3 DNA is TGTGCCAGCAGTGCCCAGCGGGGGGTAACTAATGAAAAACTGTTTTTT. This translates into CASSAQRGVTNEKLFF.

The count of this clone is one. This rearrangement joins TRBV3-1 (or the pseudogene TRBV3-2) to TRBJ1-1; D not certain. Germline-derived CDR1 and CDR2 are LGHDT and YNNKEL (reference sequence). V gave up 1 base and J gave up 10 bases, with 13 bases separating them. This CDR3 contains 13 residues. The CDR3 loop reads CASSQGLENGAFF. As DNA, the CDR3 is TGTGCCAGCAGCCAAGGCCTGGAGAATGGAGCTTTCTTT.

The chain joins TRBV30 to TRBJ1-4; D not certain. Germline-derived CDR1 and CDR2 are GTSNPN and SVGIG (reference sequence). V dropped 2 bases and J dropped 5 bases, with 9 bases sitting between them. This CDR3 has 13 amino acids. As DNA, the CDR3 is TGTGCCTGGAGTTCTGGGAGGAATGAAAAACTGTTTTTT. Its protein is CAWSSGRNEKLFF.

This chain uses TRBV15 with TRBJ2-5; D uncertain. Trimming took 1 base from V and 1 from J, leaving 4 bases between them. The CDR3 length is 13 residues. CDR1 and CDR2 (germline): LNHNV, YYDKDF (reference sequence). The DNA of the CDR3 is TGTGCCACCAGCAGAGCAATCCAAGAGACCCAGTACTTC. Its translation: CATSRAIQETQYF. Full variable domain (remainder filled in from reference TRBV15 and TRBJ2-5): DAMVIQNPRYQVTQFGKPVTLSCSQTLNHNVMYWYQQKSSQAPKLLFHYYDKDFNNEADTPDNFQSRRPNTSFCFLDIRSPGLGDTAMYLCATSRAIQETQYFGPGTRLLVL.